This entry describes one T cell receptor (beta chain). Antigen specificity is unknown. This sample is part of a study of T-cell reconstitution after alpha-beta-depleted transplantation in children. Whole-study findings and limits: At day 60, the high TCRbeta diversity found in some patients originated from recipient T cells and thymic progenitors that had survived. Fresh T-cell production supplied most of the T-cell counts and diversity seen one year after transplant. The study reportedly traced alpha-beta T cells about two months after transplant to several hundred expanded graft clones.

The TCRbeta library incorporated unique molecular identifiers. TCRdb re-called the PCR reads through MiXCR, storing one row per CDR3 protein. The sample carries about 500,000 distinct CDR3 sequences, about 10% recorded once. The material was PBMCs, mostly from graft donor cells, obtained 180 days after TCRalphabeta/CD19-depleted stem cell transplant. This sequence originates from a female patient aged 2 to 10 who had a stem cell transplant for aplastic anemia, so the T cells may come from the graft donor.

The CDR3 coding sequence is TGTGCCAGCAGTTACTCGACAGGGTGGGCGAGTACCGGGGAGCTGTTTTTT. As protein: CASSYSTGWASTGELFF. This chain connects TRBV6-5 to TRBJ2-2; TRBD1 agrees at 7 bases. The germline CDR1 and CDR2 sequences are MNHEY and SVGAGI. The trim removed 0 bases at V and 5 bases at J, leaving 9 bases unmatched. This CDR3 spans 17 amino acids.